The subject of this entry is one TCR beta chain. The sample belongs to a study of blood T cell repertoires in COVID-19. Study background: Specimens from acute and convalescent COVID-19 originated in the United States, Italy and Spain. T cells, B-cell-depleted T cells, or PBMCs supplied cDNA or gDNA.

CDR1 is SGDLS and CDR2 is YYNGEE in the germline V gene. The CDR3 totals 11 residues. Deletions cut 8 bases from V and 11 bases from J, with 14 bases between. Per the original methods: Quantification of nucleated cells was approximated via reference gene primer amplification. Clones were read by immunoSEQ multiplex PCR, and TCRdb kept only the in-frame ones, dropping some. V, J and clone size are those of that table, while D and trimming were read from the DNA. The table records approximately 210,000 clones, about 88% of them present only once. Sequencing input: peripheral blood. The receptor was isolated from a woman aged 40 to 50 who had recovered from COVID-19. This chain connects TRBV9 to TRBJ1-5; D is unclear. In nucleotides, the CDR3 is TGTGCCAGGAGGGAGGGTCAAGCCCAGCATTTT. As protein: CARREGQAQHF.